This TCR beta chain was identified in a study of response to subunit inactivated influenza vaccine. The V end lost 0 bases, the J end lost 2 bases, and 10 bases lay between the germline ends. Germline CDR1 MNHEY, CDR2 SMNVEV (reference sequence). The CDR3 totals 15 residues. One entry per CDR3 protein, called by TCRdb with MiXCR from the RT-PCR reads. The table has roughly 540,000 distinct CDR3 sequences, roughly 25% seen once. This clonotype was seen more than once but under ten times. These data are also associated with another study on T cells expressing NK-cell markers. That source notes: The authors made TCR beta cDNA libraries by 5'RACE template switching. This switching added a universal primer site and UMIs. The sequencing cohort of eight donors included seven HCMV-seropositive individuals and one seronegative individual. Top CD8+ clonotypes included the dominant CD3+CD56+NKG2C+ clonotypes in roughly 6 donors.

This receptor was obtained from a middle-aged man who received an inactivated influenza vaccine. This specimen was CD4+ T cells sorted from PBMCs, taken 11 to 12 days after vaccination. The J gene is TRBJ2-5, the V gene TRBV27; D perhaps matches TRBD1 (6 bases). The CDR3 DNA reads TGTGCCAGCAGTTTATCGTGGGGACAACAAGAGACCCAGTACTTC. Its protein is CASSLSWGQQETQYF.